This TCR beta chain was observed in a study of T cells in Graves' hyperthyroidism and ophthalmopathy. Study-wide results and limits: Among clonotypes expanded in thyroid above 0.001, most were also found in blood.

Authors of the study amplified TCR beta CDR3 regions from RNA transcripts. First-round RT-PCR with HTBI primers amplified the TCR CDR3 region. TCRdb redid the calling of the multiplex PCR reads with MiXCR, one entry per CDR3 protein. The sample records some 510,000 distinct CDR3 sequences, roughly 46% being singletons. Disease duration under 2 months; hyperthyroidism patients were aged 18 to 65. Criteria for exclusion of patients were uncontrolled infection, other autoimmune disease, pregnancy or lactation. Germline CDR1 and CDR2: LNHNV and YYDKDF (reference sequence). The CDR3 length is 16 residues. In the case of this clonotype: Antigen unknown. One junction end disagrees with the germline gene, perhaps due to a read error.

Sequenced material: peripheral blood or thyroid tissue (not recorded which). This clonotype originated in a woman aged 18-29 years with Graves' hyperthyroidism. The V gene is TRBV15, the J gene TRBJ1-2; TRBD1 is a possible D gene (5 bases). CDR3 protein: CAASSLAGQSNYGYTF. In DNA, the CDR3 is TGTGCCGCCAGCAGCTTAGCGGGGCAGTCTAACTATGGCTACACCTTC.